This T cell receptor beta chain was obtained from a study of T cell responses to AZD1222 COVID-19 vaccine. Study context: Researchers grouped second doses given at about 4 or about 12 weeks into one pool. Study observations and caveats: Just a handful of AZD1222 recipients tested seropositive at baseline. Most donors were white British, females outnumbered males, and clonal diversity was possibly underestimated. Regions left unmutated in variants are reportedly the target of nearly half of spike-specific TCRs.

On this clone itself: Its antigen is not known.

J lost 2 bases, V lost 6 bases, and 4 bases had no gene match. The germline gives CDR1 MGHDK, CDR2 SYGVNS. The CDR3 has 13 amino acids. Clones were sequenced by immunoSEQ multiplex PCR, and TCRdb holds only the in-frame ones, with some missing. The sample holds roughly 100,000 clones, roughly 82% seen once. Sample: peripheral blood, taken on day 0 of AZD1222 vaccination. The receptor comes from an adult in good health. The V gene is TRBV25-1, the J gene TRBJ2-7; TRBD2 matches at 7 bases. DNA of the CDR3: TGTGCCAGCAGGGAAAGCGGGACCTACGAGCAGTACTTC. Residues: CASRESGTYEQYF.